This T cell receptor beta chain is drawn from a study of blood T cell repertoires in COVID-19. This CDR3 spans 18 amino acids. The ends were cut back, 6 bases at V and 0 bases at J, with 20 bases in the middle. Germline loops: CDR1 LNHDA, CDR2 SQIVND (reference sequence). Sequencing was performed with immunoSEQ multiplex PCR; in TCRdb, only in-frame clones are kept and a portion is missing. The table shows around 140,000 clones, with 75% to 90% occurring only once. The V and J genes are TRBV19 and TRBJ2-2; a possible D gene is TRBD1 (6 bases). Sequencing used PBMCs or T cells enriched from blood (not recorded which). The origin of this receptor is a man over 45 who had recovered from COVID-19. The CDR3 region has the DNA TGTGCCAGTAGCCATCTCGTGGGCAGGGGATCGAACACCGGGGAGCTGTTTTTT. Translation gives CASSHLVGRGSNTGELFF.